This T cell receptor (beta chain) was recorded in a study of T cells in Graves' hyperthyroidism and ophthalmopathy. Overall study context: Peripheral blood was drawn at first diagnosis, prior to all treatment.

The germline V gene encodes CDR1 LGHDT and CDR2 YNNKEL (reference sequence). V was shortened by 4 bases and J by 2 bases, with 12 bases between the two germline ends. The CDR3 contains 14 residues. Patients were excluded because of uncontrolled infection, other autoimmune disease, pregnancy or lactation. Amplification of TCR beta CDR3 regions was performed using RNA transcripts as template. A set of HTBI primers served as the primers for a first-round RT-PCR of the TCR CDR3. TCRdb re-derived calls from the multiplex PCR reads in MiXCR, one entry per CDR3 protein. The data show hundreds of thousands of distinct CDR3 sequences, with just under 20% seen just once and approximately 48% held by the top ten.

The sample comprised blood. This chain uses TRBV3-1 with TRBJ2-7; tentative D call: TRBD1 (7 bases). The source of this sequence is a man in his forties with Graves' ophthalmopathy. The CDR3 loop is CASSRSGGTYEQYF. CDR3 in DNA: TGTGCCAGCAGCCGTTCAGGGGGGACCTACGAGCAGTACTTC.